This T cell receptor beta chain was sequenced for a study of shared clonotypes between healthy human individuals. Overall study: For every donor, three CD4 naive, three CD4 memory, two CD8 naive and one CD8 memory plates were used.

Study-wide points: Genetic and exposure-history diversity was limited by the small donor number.

Points on this clone: Its antigen is as yet unknown.

Researchers ran the assay at a deep level. Assay: immunoSEQ multiplex PCR; the TCRdb copy retains only in-frame clones and omits some. The sample consists of fewer than 2.5 million clones, 93% of them appearing once. The junction had 4 bases not matched to a gene; V was cut back by 6 bases and J by 3 bases. Germline V gene data show CDR1 as MGHDK and CDR2 as SYGVNS. The CDR3 extends over 14 amino acids. Sequenced input: naive CD4+ T cells from PBMCs. Subset given: CD45RA+ positively selected. This chain uses TRBV25-1 with TRBJ2-1; 8 bases fit TRBD2. This sequence was found in a man younger than 35 in good health. Some clones in this sample may be carry-over from other donors' samples. The DNA for the CDR3 is TGTGCCAGCAGAACTAGCGGATACTACAATGAGCAGTTCTTC. It is translated as CASRTSGYYNEQFF.